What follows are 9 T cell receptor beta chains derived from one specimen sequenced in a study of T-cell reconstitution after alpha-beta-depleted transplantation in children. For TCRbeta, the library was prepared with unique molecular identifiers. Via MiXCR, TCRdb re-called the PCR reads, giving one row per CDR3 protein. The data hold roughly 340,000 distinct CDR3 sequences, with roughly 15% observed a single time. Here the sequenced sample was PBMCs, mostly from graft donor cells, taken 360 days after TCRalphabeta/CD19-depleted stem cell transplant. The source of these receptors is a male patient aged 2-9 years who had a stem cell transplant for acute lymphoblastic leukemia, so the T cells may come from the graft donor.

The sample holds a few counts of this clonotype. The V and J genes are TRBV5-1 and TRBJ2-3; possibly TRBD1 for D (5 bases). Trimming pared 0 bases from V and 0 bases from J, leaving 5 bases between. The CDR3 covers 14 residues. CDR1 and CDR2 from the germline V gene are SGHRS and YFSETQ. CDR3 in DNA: TGCGCCAGCAGCTTGGGACAGAGCACAGATACGCAGTATTTT. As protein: CASSLGQSTDTQYF.

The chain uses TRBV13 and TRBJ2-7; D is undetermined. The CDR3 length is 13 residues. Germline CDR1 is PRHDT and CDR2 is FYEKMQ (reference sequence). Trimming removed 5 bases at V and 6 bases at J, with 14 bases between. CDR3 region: CASSIRTAPEQYF. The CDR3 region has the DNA TGTGCCAGCAGCATTCGGACGGCTCCCGAGCAGTACTTC.

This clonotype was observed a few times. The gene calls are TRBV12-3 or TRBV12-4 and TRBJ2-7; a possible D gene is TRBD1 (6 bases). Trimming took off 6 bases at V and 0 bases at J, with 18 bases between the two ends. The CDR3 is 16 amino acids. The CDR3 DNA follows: TGTGCCAGCAGCCTGGGCAGGGGCCGATTCTCCTACGAGCAGTACTTC. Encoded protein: CASSLGRGRFSYEQYF.

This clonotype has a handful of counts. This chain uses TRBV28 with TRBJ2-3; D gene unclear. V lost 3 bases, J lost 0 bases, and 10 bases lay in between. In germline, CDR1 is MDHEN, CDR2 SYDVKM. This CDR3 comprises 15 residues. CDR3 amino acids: CASSFYRYSTDTQYF. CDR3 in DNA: TGTGCCAGCAGTTTTTACCGTTATAGCACAGATACGCAGTATTTT.

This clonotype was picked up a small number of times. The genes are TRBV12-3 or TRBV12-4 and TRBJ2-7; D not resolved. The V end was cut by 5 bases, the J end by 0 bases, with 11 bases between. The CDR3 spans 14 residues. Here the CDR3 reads CASSPAWSSYEQYF. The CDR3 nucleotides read TGTGCCAGCAGTCCGGCGTGGAGCTCCTACGAGCAGTACTTC.

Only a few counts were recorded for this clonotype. CDR3 sequence reads: CSVGPTGALYGYTF. CDR3 in DNA: TGCAGCGTTGGCCCCACAGGGGCCCTCTATGGCTACACCTTC. This chain links TRBV29-1 with TRBJ1-2; 7 bases line up with TRBD1. Looked up from germline, CDR1 is SQVTM and CDR2 is ANQGSEA. The CDR3 covers 14 residues. V dropped 4 bases and J dropped 4; count of bases not matched to a gene: 9.

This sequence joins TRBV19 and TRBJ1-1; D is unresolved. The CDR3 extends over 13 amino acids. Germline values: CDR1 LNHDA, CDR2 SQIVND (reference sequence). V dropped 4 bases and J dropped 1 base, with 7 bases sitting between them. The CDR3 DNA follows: TGTGCCAGTAGTACCCTGGAGAACACTGAAGCTTTCTTT. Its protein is CASSTLENTEAFF.

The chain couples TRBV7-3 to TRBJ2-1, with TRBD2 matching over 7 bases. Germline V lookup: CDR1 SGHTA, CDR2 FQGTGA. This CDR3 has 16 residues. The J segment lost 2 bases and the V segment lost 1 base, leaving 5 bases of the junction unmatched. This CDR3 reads CASSLMGGTTYNEQFF. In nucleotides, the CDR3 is TGTGCCAGCAGCTTAATGGGAGGGACTACCTACAATGAGCAGTTCTTC.

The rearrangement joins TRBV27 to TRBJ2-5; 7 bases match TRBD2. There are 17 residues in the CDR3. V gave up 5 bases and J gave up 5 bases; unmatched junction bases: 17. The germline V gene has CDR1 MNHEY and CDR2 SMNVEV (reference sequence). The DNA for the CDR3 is TGTGCCAGCAGTCCACTGGGGTGGGTGCGGGAGCGGGAGACCCAGTACTTC. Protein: CASSPLGWVRERETQYF.